The rows below give T cell receptor beta chains drawn from one sample of a study of cytomegalovirus exposure and HLA in healthy donors. The data were produced by immunoSEQ multiplex PCR, yet TCRdb's version contains in-frame clones alone and is incomplete. Altogether about 130,000 clones are present, about 90% being singletons, with the ten largest covering around 6%. Sequencing used PBMCs. The receptors derive from a young woman in good health and CMV-seropositive. CDR3s include the opening cysteine and the closing phenylalanine or tryptophan. A D gene is named only where the DNA matches it firmly. The size field is filled for only some rows; it gives once, few, many or a size class.

J,size,V,D,CDR3,DNA
TRBJ2-7,.,TRBV5-4,.,CASSLDLEIADEQYF,TGTGCCAGCAGCTTGGACCTGGAGATAGCCGACGAGCAGTACTTC
TRBJ2-3,.,TRBV6-1,TRBD2,CASCFSGVPDTQYF,TGTGCCAGCTGTTTTAGCGGGGTGCCGGATACGCAGTATTTT
TRBJ1-1,.,TRBV11-2,.,CASSTWRQANTEAFF,TGTGCCAGCAGCACGTGGCGACAGGCGAACACTGAAGCTTTCTTT
TRBJ2-1,once,TRBV27,TRBD1,CASTFIRDRYNEQFF,TGTGCCAGCACCTTTATCCGGGACAGATACAATGAGCAGTTCTTC
TRBJ1-3,.,TRBV2,.,CASRVGGSGNTIYF,TGTGCCAGCAGAGTTGGGGGGTCTGGAAACACCATATATTTT
TRBJ1-1,once,TRBV2,.,CASSETQGAEAFF,TGTGCCAGCAGTGAAACGCAGGGTGCTGAAGCTTTCTTT
TRBJ1-5,.,TRBV7-2,.,CASSPYSNQPQHF,TGTGCCAGCAGCCCTTATAGCAATCAGCCCCAGCATTTT
TRBJ2-1,.,TRBV5-1,TRBD2,CASSWTSGSPSYNEQFF,TGCGCCAGCAGCTGGACTAGCGGGAGCCCTTCCTACAATGAGCAGTTCTTC
TRBJ2-3,.,TRBV2,.,CASRPTGGTDTQYF,TGTGCCAGCAGGCCTACGGGGGGCACAGATACGCAGTATTTT
TRBJ2-2,.,TRBV2,TRBD1,CASRGQGWNTGELFF,TGTGCCAGCAGGGGACAGGGATGGAACACCGGGGAGCTGTTTTTT
TRBJ2-1,.,TRBV28,TRBD1,CASSGIGQGGDNEQFF,TGTGCCAGCAGTGGGATAGGACAGGGAGGTGACAATGAGCAGTTCTTC
TRBJ2-1,.,TRBV2,TRBD1,CASSWTGGVNEQFF,TGTGCCAGCAGTTGGACAGGGGGAGTGAATGAGCAGTTCTTC
TRBJ1-5,.,TRBV6-1,.,CASSVQVNQPQHF,TGTGCCAGCAGTGTTCAGGTCAATCAGCCCCAGCATTTT
TRBJ1-2,.,TRBV7-9,TRBD1,CASSPRQGNYGYTF,TGTGCCAGCAGCCCCCGACAGGGAAACTATGGCTACACCTTC
TRBJ1-2,.,TRBV5-1,TRBD1,CASSWDSYGYTF,TGCGCCAGCAGCTGGGACAGCTATGGCTACACCTTC
TRBJ2-5,.,TRBV28,TRBD1,CASRATGVQETQYF,TGTGCCAGCAGGGCGACAGGGGTCCAAGAGACCCAGTACTTC
TRBJ2-6,few,TRBV5-4,.,CASQEERLGANVLTF,TGTGCCAGCCAGGAGGAACGTCTAGGGGCCAACGTCCTGACTTTC
TRBJ2-2,.,TRBV6-1,TRBD1,CASSVGTGPGELFF,TGTGCCAGCAGTGTAGGGACAGGGCCCGGGGAGCTGTTTTTT
TRBJ2-1,.,TRBV7-6,TRBD2,CASSLRSGSSHNEQFF,TGTGCCAGCAGCCTTCGGAGCGGGAGTAGCCACAATGAGCAGTTCTTC
TRBJ2-7,.,TRBV20-1,.,CSARDREQYF,TGCAGTGCTAGAGATAGAGAGCAGTACTTC
TRBJ2-6,.,TRBV6-5,.,CASSYSVAGANVLTF,TGTGCCAGCAGTTATTCGGTGGCTGGGGCCAACGTCCTGACTTTC
TRBJ1-5,.,TRBV28,TRBD1,CASSSGQGRVNQPQHF,TGTGCCAGCAGTTCGGGACAGGGTAGAGTCAATCAGCCCCAGCATTTT
TRBJ1-4,.,TRBV28,.,CASSSGKGEGEKLFF,TGTGCCAGCAGTTCCGGGAAGGGGGAAGGGGAAAAACTGTTTTTT
TRBJ2-7,.,TRBV18,.,CASSSSSYEQYF,TGTGCCAGCTCCTCCAGCTCCTACGAGCAGTACTTC
TRBJ2-5,.,TRBV4-2,.,CASSQDQAAFETQYF,TGTGCCAGCAGCCAAGACCAGGCAGCTTTCGAGACCCAGTACTTC
TRBJ2-1,.,TRBV9,.,CASSVSSLGAVNEQFF,TGTGCCAGCAGCGTATCGTCCCTGGGGGCGGTGAATGAGCAGTTCTTC
TRBJ2-1,once,TRBV4-1,.,CASSQFGGAPYNEQFF,TGCGCCAGCAGCCAATTTGGGGGGGCCCCCTACAATGAGCAGTTCTTC
TRBJ1-2,.,TRBV5-4,TRBD1,CASSRVTGVTDGYTF,TGTGCCAGCAGCCGTGTGACAGGGGTAACGGATGGCTACACCTTC
TRBJ1-1,once,TRBV6-6,.,CASSYSISGSFF,TGTGCCAGCAGTTACTCGATTTCCGGGAGCTTCTTT
TRBJ2-3,once,TRBV5-1,TRBD2,CASSLGTSAYTDTQYF,TGCGCCAGCAGCCTTGGGACTAGCGCCTACACAGATACGCAGTATTTT
TRBJ2-2,few,TRBV5-4,.,CASSRDTGELFF,TGTGCCAGCAGCCGGGACACCGGGGAGCTGTTTTTT
TRBJ2-7,.,TRBV27,TRBD1,CASSLLGQGTREQYF,TGTGCCAGCAGTTTACTAGGACAGGGGACTCGCGAGCAGTACTTC
TRBJ2-7,.,TRBV19,TRBD1,CASSPGQGGTYEQYF,TGTGCCAGTAGTCCCGGACAGGGCGGAACCTACGAGCAGTACTTC
TRBJ2-3,many,TRBV29-1,TRBD2,CSNRLAASTDTQYF,TGCAGCAACCGACTAGCGGCTAGCACAGATACGCAGTATTTT
TRBJ2-3,medium-sized,TRBV27,TRBD2,CASSSGLAGPTDTQYF,TGTGCCAGCAGTTCCGGACTAGCGGGACCGACAGATACGCAGTATTTT
TRBJ2-3,once,TRBV27,TRBD2,CASSAPSGGAGTQYF,TGTGCCAGCAGTGCTCCTAGCGGGGGGGCGGGTACGCAGTATTTT
TRBJ1-5,.,TRBV28,.,CASREATGNNQPQHF,TGTGCCAGCAGAGAAGCTACAGGAAACAATCAGCCCCAGCATTTT
TRBJ2-2,.,TRBV6-5,TRBD1,CASSSGTGGTGELFF,TGTGCCAGCAGTTCCGGGACAGGGGGTACCGGGGAGCTGTTTTTT
TRBJ1-1,once,TRBV28,TRBD1,CASSITDRANTEAFF,TGTGCCAGCAGCATAACTGACAGGGCTAACACTGAAGCTTTCTTT
TRBJ2-7,.,TRBV6-1,.,CASSEGGTILYEQYF,TGTGCCAGCAGTGAAGGAGGGACAATCCTCTACGAGCAGTACTTC
TRBJ2-4,.,TRBV6-5,TRBD1,CASRPDRGTLNIQYF,TGTGCCAGCAGACCGGACAGGGGCACGCTAAACATTCAGTACTTC
TRBJ2-7,.,TRBV7-6,.,CASSLVTRGYEQYF,TGTGCCAGCAGCTTAGTCACCCGGGGTTACGAGCAGTACTTC
TRBJ1-5,.,TRBV2,.,CASSESGIQPQHF,TGTGCCAGCAGTGAATCAGGGATTCAGCCCCAGCATTTT
TRBJ2-7,.,TRBV5-1,.,CASRSVVGEEQYF,TGCGCCAGCAGATCTGTGGTAGGGGAAGAGCAGTACTTC
TRBJ2-2,once,TRBV28,.,CASSARGRNTGELFF,TGTGCCAGCAGTGCCCGTGGCAGGAACACCGGGGAGCTGTTTTTT
TRBJ1-4,.,TRBV28,.,CASSSAGLINEKLFF,TGTGCCAGCAGTTCCGCGGGACTGATTAATGAAAAACTGTTTTTT
TRBJ2-3,.,TRBV7-9,TRBD2,CASSSTTSGSTDTQYF,TGTGCCAGCAGCTCGACGACTAGCGGGAGCACAGATACGCAGTATTTT
TRBJ2-1,.,TRBV27,.,CASSLTGDNEQFF,TGTGCCAGCAGTTTGACGGGGGACAATGAGCAGTTCTTC
TRBJ2-1,.,TRBV9,TRBD2,CASSVASGAYNEQFF,TGTGCCAGCAGCGTAGCTAGCGGGGCGTACAATGAGCAGTTCTTC
TRBJ2-7,.,TRBV9,.,CASSVKQGYEQYF,TGTGCCAGCAGCGTAAAACAGGGCTACGAGCAGTACTTC
TRBJ2-3,.,TRBV9,.,CASSVRPGRDGNTQYF,TGTGCCAGCAGCGTGCGTCCTGGGCGGGATGGAAATACGCAGTATTTT
TRBJ2-1,once,TRBV23-1,.,CASSLPHLKRWHLNEQFF,TGCGCCAGCAGTCTTCCCCACCTCAAGCGGTGGCATCTCAATGAGCAGTTCTTC
TRBJ2-7,.,TRBV2,.,CASSEHGSYEQYF,TGTGCCAGCAGTGAGCACGGCTCCTACGAGCAGTACTTC